The 15 T cell receptor beta chains in this list originate from one sample, sequenced in a study of shared clonotypes between healthy human individuals. Sequencing was performed with immunoSEQ multiplex PCR; in TCRdb, only in-frame clones are kept and a portion is missing. The sample includes a few million clones, 80% to 95% of them seen just once. The sample was naive CD4+ T cells from PBMCs. Noted subset: CD45RA+ positively selected. Receptors originate from a man between 18 and 35 years old in good health. Some clones in this sample may be carry-over from other donors' samples.

The count of this clone is one. The chain couples TRBV5-1 to TRBJ2-7; 8 bases align to TRBD2. Germline V gene sequence: CDR1 SGHRS, CDR2 YFSETQ. This CDR3 contains 14 residues. J lost 2 bases, V lost 5 bases, and 6 bases had no gene match. The CDR3 sequence is CASRGGGGTYEQYF. For the CDR3, the DNA is TGCGCCAGCAGGGGCGGCGGGGGGACCTACGAGCAGTACTTC.

The CDR3 DNA follows: TGTGCCAGAAGCTACCGCGGGGCCGACTCCTACGAGCAGTACTTC. It specifies CARSYRGADSYEQYF. This chain uses TRBV5-3 with TRBJ2-7; the D gene is possibly TRBD2 (6 bases). TRBV5-3 is known as an ORF, though its function is uncertain. The CDR3 loop spans 15 amino acids. The ends were cut back, 3 bases at V and 0 bases at J, with 13 bases in the middle.

This chain joins TRBV6-6 and TRBJ1-2; no reliable D call. V lost 0 bases to trimming and J lost 6 bases, with 8 bases between them. Germline V gives CDR1 MNHNY, CDR2 SVGAGI (reference sequence). This CDR3 has 13 amino acids. The CDR3 sequence: CASSYSSVHGYTF. In DNA form, the CDR3 reads TGTGCCAGCAGTTACTCGTCAGTCCATGGCTACACCTTC.

Here the CDR3 DNA reads TGTGCCAGCAGCCAGGAGGGCAGGGGCACAGATACGCAGTATTTT. This translates into CASSQEGRGTDTQYF. The V gene is TRBV6-4, the J gene TRBJ2-3; perhaps TRBD2 as D (6 bases). Germline CDR1 is MRHNA and CDR2 is SNTAGT. Deletions cut 6 bases from V and 1 base from J, with 14 bases between. The CDR3 spans 15 residues.

V gene TRBV2 combines with J gene TRBJ1-5, with 11 bases matching TRBD1. Trimming took 5 bases from V and 7 from J; bases not matched to a gene: 7. This CDR3 contains 15 residues. CDR1 is SNHLY and CDR2 is FYNNEI in the germline V gene. CDR3 residues: CASSPGQGAGQPQHF. CDR3 coding DNA: TGTGCCAGCAGTCCCGGACAGGGGGCCGGACAGCCCCAGCATTTT.

V is TRBV4-3 and J is TRBJ1-5; D gene ambiguous. From germline, CDR1 is LGHNA and CDR2 YSLEER. The V end was cut by 2 bases, the J end by 4 bases, with 6 bases between. The length of the CDR3 is 13 residues. The CDR3 bases are TGCGCCAGCAGCCAAACTCGGAATCAGCCCCAGCATTTT. Residues: CASSQTRNQPQHF.

The rearrangement joins TRBV7-2 to TRBJ2-3; 8 positions match TRBD2. The germline CDR1 and CDR2 sequences are SGHTA and FQGNSA. The length of the CDR3 is 16 residues. V trimming: 5 bases; J trimming: 2 bases; junction bases outside the gene matches: 9. CDR3: CASSPRTSRATDTQYF. CDR3 nucleotides: TGTGCCAGCAGCCCTAGGACTAGCCGCGCCACAGATACGCAGTATTTT.

V gene TRBV9 combines with J gene TRBJ1-2; 11 nucleotides line up with TRBD1. Germline CDR1 and CDR2: SGDLS and YYNGEE. Unmatched junction bases numbered 15, after V lost 4 bases and J lost 4 bases. The CDR3 has 18 residues. The CDR3 region is CASSPLTGTGGYFYGYTF. Here the CDR3 DNA reads TGTGCCAGCAGCCCTCTAACCGGGACAGGGGGATACTTCTATGGCTACACCTTC.

J is TRBJ1-2 and V is TRBV30; 8 nucleotides line up with TRBD1. V dropped 8 bases and J dropped 8; count of bases not matched to a gene: 7. This CDR3 region has 11 residues. Germline CDR1 GTSNPN, CDR2 SVGIG (reference sequence). The CDR3, as DNA: TGTGCCGGATGGACAGGGTTAGGCTACACCTTC. Amino acid sequence: CAGWTGLGYTF.

The chain recombines TRBV6-4 with TRBJ2-5; 7 bases are shared with TRBD1. This CDR3 comprises 17 residues. The V gene end was trimmed by 3 bases and the J gene end by 3 bases; junction bases not matched to a gene: 13. Germline V gene sequence: CDR1 MRHNA, CDR2 SNTAGT. The CDR3 reads CASSENRGQTEEETQYF. In nucleotides, the CDR3 is TGTGCCAGCAGTGAAAATAGGGGACAGACCGAGGAAGAGACCCAGTACTTC.

V usage is TRBV7-2 and J usage is TRBJ2-4, with a weak D call TRBD2 (5 bases). There are 15 residues in the CDR3. Deletions cut 5 bases from V and 6 bases from J, with 17 bases between. Germline CDR1 SGHTA, CDR2 FQGNSA. The CDR3 region is CASSRAATAGNIQYF. Here the CDR3 DNA reads TGTGCCAGCAGCCGCGCGGCGACGGCGGGAAACATTCAGTACTTC.

The chain couples TRBV5-1 to TRBJ2-7; D remains unclear. The germline V gene has CDR1 SGHRS and CDR2 YFSETQ. CDR3 size: 14 residues. V was shortened by 1 base and J by 3 bases, with 11 bases between the two germline ends. CDR3 sequence reads: CASSLSTEIYEQYF. The CDR3 nucleotides are TGCGCCAGCAGCTTGTCGACGGAAATCTACGAGCAGTACTTC.

The chain joins TRBV29-1 to TRBJ1-1, with D hard to call. The CDR3 extends over 12 amino acids. Looked up from germline, CDR1 is SQVTM and CDR2 is ANQGSEA. Trimming pared 5 bases from V and 0 bases from J, leaving 7 bases between. CDR3: CSVHTVNTEAFF. Written as DNA, the CDR3 is TGCAGCGTTCATACAGTGAACACTGAAGCTTTCTTT.

This clone was seen once. V gene TRBV7-9 combines with J gene TRBJ2-7; D possibly matches TRBD1 or TRBD2 (8 bases each). V was cut by 5 bases and J by 7 bases, with 18 bases left in between. Germline V gene sequence: CDR1 SEHNR, CDR2 FQNEAQ (reference sequence). This CDR3 comprises 14 residues. CDR3 DNA: TGTGCCAGCAGCCGTAGCGGGACAGGTAGGGAGCAGTACTTC. It is translated as CASSRSGTGREQYF.

Note on this clone: This may be a read error, as it is one base from a much larger clone. The genes are TRBV6-6 and TRBJ2-5; no clear D. V was shortened by 4 bases and J by 1 base, with 1 base between the two germline ends. CDR1 is MNHNY, CDR2 SVGAGI, per germline (reference sequence). The CDR3 totals 11 residues. Here the CDR3 reads CASSSQETQYF. The CDR3 DNA reads TGTGCCAGCAGTTCCCAAGAGACCCAGTACTTC.